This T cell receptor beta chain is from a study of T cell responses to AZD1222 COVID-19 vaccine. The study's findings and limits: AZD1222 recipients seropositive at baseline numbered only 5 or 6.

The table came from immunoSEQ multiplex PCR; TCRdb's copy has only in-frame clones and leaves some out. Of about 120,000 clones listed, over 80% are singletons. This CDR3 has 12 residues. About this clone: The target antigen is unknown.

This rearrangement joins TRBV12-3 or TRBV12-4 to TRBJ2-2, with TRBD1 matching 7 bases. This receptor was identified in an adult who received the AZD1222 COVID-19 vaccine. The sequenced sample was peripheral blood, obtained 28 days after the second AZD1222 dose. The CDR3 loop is CATGVPAGELFF. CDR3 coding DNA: TGTGCTACAGGGGTTCCTGCCGGGGAGCTGTTTTTT.